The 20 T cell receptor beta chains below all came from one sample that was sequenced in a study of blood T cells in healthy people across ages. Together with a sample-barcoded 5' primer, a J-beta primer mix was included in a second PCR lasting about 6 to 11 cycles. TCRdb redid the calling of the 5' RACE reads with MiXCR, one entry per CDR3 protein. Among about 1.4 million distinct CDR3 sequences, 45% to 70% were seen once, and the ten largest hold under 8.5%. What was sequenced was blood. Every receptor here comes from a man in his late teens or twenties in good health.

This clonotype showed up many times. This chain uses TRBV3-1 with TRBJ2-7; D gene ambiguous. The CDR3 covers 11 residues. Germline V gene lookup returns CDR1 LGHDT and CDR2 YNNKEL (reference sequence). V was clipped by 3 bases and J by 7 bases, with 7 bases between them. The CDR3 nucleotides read TGTGCCAGCAGCCAGCGGAGAGAGCAGTACTTC. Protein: CASSQRREQYF.

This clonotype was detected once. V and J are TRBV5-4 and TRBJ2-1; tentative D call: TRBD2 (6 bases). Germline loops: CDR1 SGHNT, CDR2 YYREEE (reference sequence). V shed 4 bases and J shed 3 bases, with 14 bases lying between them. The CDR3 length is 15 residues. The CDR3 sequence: CASSSTSQHYNEQFF. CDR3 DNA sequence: TGTGCCAGCAGCAGTACTAGCCAACACTACAATGAGCAGTTCTTC.

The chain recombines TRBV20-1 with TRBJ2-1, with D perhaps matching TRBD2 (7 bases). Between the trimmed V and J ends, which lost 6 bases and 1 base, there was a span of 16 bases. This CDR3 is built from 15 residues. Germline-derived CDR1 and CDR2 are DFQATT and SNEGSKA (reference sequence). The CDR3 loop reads CSAPGAGASYNEQFF. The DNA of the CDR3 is TGCAGTGCACCGGGGGCGGGGGCTTCCTACAATGAGCAGTTCTTC.

CDR3 sequence reads: CASSAGQGNTHEQYF. The DNA of the CDR3 is TGTGCCAGCTCGGCTGGGCAGGGGAATACCCACGAGCAGTACTTC. The rearrangement joins TRBV18 to TRBJ2-4; D is possibly TRBD1 (6 bases). The J call could be wrong; TRBJ2-7 is a better fit for the DNA end. In germline, CDR1 is KGHSH, CDR2 LQKENI. This CDR3 comprises 15 residues.

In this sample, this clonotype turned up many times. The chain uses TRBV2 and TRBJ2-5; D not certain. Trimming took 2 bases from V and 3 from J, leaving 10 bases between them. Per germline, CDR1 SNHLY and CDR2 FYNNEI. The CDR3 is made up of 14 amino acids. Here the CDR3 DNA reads TGTGCCAGCAGTGAACCCCTTAGAAAAGAGACCCAGTACTTC. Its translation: CASSEPLRKETQYF. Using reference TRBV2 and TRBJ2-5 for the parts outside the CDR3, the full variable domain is EPEVTQTPSHQVTQMGQEVILRCVPISNHLYFYWYRQILGQKVEFLVSFYNNEISEKSEIFDDQFSVERPDGSNFTLKIRSTKLEDSAMYFCASSEPLRKETQYFGPGTRLLVL.

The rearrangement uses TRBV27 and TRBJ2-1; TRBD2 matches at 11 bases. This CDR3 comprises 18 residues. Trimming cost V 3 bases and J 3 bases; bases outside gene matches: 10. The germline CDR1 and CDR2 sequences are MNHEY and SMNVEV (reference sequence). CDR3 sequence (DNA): TGTGCCAGCAGTTTGGCTAGCGGGAGGTATCTAGGCTACAATGAGCAGTTCTTC. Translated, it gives CASSLASGRYLGYNEQFF.

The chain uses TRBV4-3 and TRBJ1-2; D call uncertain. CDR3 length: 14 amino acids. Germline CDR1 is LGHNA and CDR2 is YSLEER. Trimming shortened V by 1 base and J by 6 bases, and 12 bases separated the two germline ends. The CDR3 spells CASSQAHDGDGYTF. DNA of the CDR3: TGCGCCAGCAGCCAAGCCCACGATGGAGATGGCTACACCTTC.

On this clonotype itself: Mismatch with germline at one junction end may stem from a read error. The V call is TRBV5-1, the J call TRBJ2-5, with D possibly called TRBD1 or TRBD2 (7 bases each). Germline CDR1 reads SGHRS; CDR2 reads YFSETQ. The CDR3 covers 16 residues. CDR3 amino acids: CVSSSYRGGGQETQYF. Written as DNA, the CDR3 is TGCGTCAGCAGCTCCTACAGGGGAGGGGGTCAGGAGACCCAGTACTTC.

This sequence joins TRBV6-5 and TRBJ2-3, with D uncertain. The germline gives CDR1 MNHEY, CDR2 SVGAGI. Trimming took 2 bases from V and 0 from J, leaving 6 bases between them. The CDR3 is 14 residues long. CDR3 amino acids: CASSYTASTDTQYF. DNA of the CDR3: TGTGCCAGCAGTTACACAGCTAGCACAGATACGCAGTATTTT.

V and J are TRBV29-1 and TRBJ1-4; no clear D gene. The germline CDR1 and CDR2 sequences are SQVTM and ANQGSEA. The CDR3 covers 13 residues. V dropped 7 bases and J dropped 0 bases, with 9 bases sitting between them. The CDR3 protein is CSAGNPTNEKLFF. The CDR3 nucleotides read TGCAGCGCTGGGAACCCAACTAATGAAAAACTGTTTTTT.

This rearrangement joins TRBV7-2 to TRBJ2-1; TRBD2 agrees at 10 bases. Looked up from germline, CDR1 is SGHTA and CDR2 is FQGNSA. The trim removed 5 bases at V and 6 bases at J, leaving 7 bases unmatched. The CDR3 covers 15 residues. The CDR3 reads CASSPASGGVNEQFF. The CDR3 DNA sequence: TGTGCCAGCAGCCCAGCTAGCGGGGGTGTCAATGAGCAGTTCTTC.

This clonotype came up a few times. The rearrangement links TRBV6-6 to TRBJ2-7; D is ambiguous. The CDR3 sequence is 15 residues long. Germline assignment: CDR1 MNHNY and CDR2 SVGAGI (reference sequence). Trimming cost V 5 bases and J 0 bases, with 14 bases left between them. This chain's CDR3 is CASSTQPGPSYEQYF. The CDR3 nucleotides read TGTGCCAGCAGTACCCAACCGGGCCCCTCCTACGAGCAGTACTTC.

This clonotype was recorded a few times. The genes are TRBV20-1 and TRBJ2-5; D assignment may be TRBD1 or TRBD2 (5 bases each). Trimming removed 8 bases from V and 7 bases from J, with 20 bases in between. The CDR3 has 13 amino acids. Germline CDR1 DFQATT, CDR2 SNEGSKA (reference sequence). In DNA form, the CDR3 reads TGCAGTTTCCCCCGGGACGGCTTCGGGACCCAGTACTTC. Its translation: CSFPRDGFGTQYF.

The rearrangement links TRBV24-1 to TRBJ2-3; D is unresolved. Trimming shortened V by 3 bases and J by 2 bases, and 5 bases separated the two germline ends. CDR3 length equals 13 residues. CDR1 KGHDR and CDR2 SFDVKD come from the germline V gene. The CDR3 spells CATSDPPTDTQYF. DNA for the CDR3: TGTGCCACCAGTGATCCGCCCACAGATACGCAGTATTTT.

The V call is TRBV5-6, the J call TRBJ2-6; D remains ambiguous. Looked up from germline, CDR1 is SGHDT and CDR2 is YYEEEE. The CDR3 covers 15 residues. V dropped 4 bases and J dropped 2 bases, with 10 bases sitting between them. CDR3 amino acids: CASSPEAAGANVLTF. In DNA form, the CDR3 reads TGTGCCAGCAGCCCCGAGGCAGCTGGGGCCAACGTCCTGACTTTC.

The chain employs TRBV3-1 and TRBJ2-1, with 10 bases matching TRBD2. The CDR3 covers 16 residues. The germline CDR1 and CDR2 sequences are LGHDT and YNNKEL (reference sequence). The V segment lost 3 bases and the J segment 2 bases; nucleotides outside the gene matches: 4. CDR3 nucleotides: TGTGCCAGCAGCCACATCCTAGCGGGGGCCTACAATGAGCAGTTCTTC. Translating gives CASSHILAGAYNEQFF.

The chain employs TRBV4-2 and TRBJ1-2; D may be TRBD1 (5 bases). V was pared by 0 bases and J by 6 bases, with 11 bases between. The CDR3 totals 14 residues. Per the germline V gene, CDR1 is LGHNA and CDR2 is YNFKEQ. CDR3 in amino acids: CASSQDAIRDGYTF. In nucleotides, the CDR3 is TGTGCCAGCAGCCAAGATGCTATCAGGGATGGCTACACCTTC.

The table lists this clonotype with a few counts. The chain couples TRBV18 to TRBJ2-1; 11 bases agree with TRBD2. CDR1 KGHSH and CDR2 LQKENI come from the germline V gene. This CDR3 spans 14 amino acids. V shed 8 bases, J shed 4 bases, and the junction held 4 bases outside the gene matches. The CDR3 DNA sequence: TGTGCCAGCAGCACTAGCGGGGGATACAATGAGCAGTTCTTC. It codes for CASSTSGGYNEQFF.

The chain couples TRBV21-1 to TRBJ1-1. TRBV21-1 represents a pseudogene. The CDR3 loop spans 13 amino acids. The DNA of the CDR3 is TGTGCCAGCAGCAAACCAGGACCCGCTGAAGCTTTCTTT. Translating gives CASSKPGPAEAFF.

The CDR3 here is CASSLRLAGGKVETQYF. In DNA, the CDR3 is TGTGCCAGCAGTTTGCGCCTAGCGGGAGGGAAAGTAGAGACCCAGTACTTC. The genes are TRBV27 and TRBJ2-5; TRBD2 agrees at 12 bases. This CDR3 region has 17 residues. With V trimmed by 3 bases and J by 4 bases, 9 bases remained unmatched. Germline lookup yields CDR1 MNHEY and CDR2 SMNVEV (reference sequence).